Below, 5 T cell receptor beta chains from the same sample are listed, as sequenced in a study of spatial heterogeneity in lung cancer. TCRdb fed the 5' RACE reads into MiXCR, producing one record per CDR3 protein. Among tens of thousands of distinct CDR3 sequences listed, roughly 12% were seen once. Stated time point: sample taken at primary tumor resection. Sequencing of whole RNA from tumor, nontumor lung or frozen PBMC involved no sorting. Sample: PBMCs, taken at surgery. The receptors derive from a male donor with early-stage non-small cell lung cancer.

There are many counts of this clonotype. The chain employs TRBV7-2 and TRBJ1-4; D not resolved. Germline values: CDR1 SGHTA, CDR2 FQGNSA. The CDR3 is 13 residues long. V was shortened by 1 base and J by 7 bases, with 7 bases between the two germline ends. The CDR3 protein is CASSLVTGEKLFF. The CDR3 coding sequence is TGTGCCAGCAGCTTAGTGACGGGTGAAAAACTGTTTTTT.

There are a few counts of this clonotype. V is TRBV6-2 or TRBV6-3 and J is TRBJ2-1; TRBD1 or TRBD2 may be the D gene (5 bases each). This CDR3 region has 13 residues. Germline V gene sequence: CDR1 MNHEY, CDR2 SVGEGT. Trimming removed 5 bases from V and 10 bases from J, with 15 bases in between. CDR3 sequence reads: CASSPGPWGEQFF. The CDR3 nucleotides are TGTGCCAGCAGTCCGGGTCCTTGGGGGGAGCAGTTCTTC.

This chain joins TRBV3-1 and TRBJ1-1; D is unclear. The CDR3 contains 13 residues. V was cut by 2 bases and J by 3 bases, with 7 bases left in between. From germline, CDR1 is LGHDT and CDR2 YNNKEL (reference sequence). CDR3 amino acids: CASSQYSDTEAFF. Here the CDR3 DNA reads TGTGCCAGCAGCCAATACTCGGACACTGAAGCTTTCTTT.

V is TRBV4-2 and J is TRBJ2-1; 7 bases are shared with TRBD2. The CDR3 is 14 amino acids. The ends lost 1 base at V and 6 bases at J; junction bases unmatched: 3. Germline values: CDR1 LGHNA, CDR2 YNFKEQ. The chain's CDR3 is CASSQGEGSNEQFF. As DNA, the CDR3 is TGTGCCAGCAGCCAAGGGGAGGGGAGCAATGAGCAGTTCTTC.

This clonotype was counted between two and nine times. The chain joins TRBV4-3 to TRBJ1-1; D unclear. The CDR3 runs 13 residues. V shed 0 bases and J shed 14 bases, with 16 bases lying between them. CDR1 LGHNA and CDR2 YSLEER come from the germline V gene. The CDR3, as DNA: TGCGCCAGCAGCCAAGATACCCCAAGCCCGGCGTTCTTT. Residues: CASSQDTPSPAFF.